These T cell receptor beta chains were read from a single sample in a study of T cell changes during pregnancy in multiple sclerosis. Sequencing was performed with immunoSEQ multiplex PCR; in TCRdb, only in-frame clones are kept and a portion is missing. Among roughly 46,000 clones, over 90% were seen once, and the ten largest hold roughly 2.2%. Material: peripheral blood, obtained in the third trimester of pregnancy. Source of these receptors: a female donor with multiple sclerosis, enrolled in a pregnancy study. Each CDR3 is given with its conserved first and last residue. A D gene is named only where the DNA matches it firmly. The listing skips clone size in some rows; elsewhere it reads once, few, many or a size class.

abundance | j_gene | d_gene | v_gene | CDR3nt | CDR3aa
NA | TRBJ2-5 | TRBD2 | TRBV7-6 | TGTGCCAGCAGCTTAGCGGGACTAGCTGAGACCCAGTACTTC | CASSLAGLAETQYF
NA | TRBJ1-4 | NA | TRBV7-9 | TGTGCCAGCAGCCGTACGGGGGGCGCCAATGAAAAACTGTTTTTT | CASSRTGGANEKLFF
NA | TRBJ1-5 | NA | TRBV28 | TGTGCCAGCTTCACCCCCACAGAGCCCCAGCATTTT | CASFTPTEPQHF
NA | TRBJ2-7 | TRBD1 | TRBV5-8 | TGTGCCAGCAGCCTTACCGGGACAGGGGCCTACGAGCAGTACTTC | CASSLTGTGAYEQYF
NA | TRBJ1-2 | TRBD1 | TRBV28 | TGTGCCAGCACAACCCAAGGACAGGGTCGAGCTAACTATGGCTACACCTTC | CASTTQGQGRANYGYTF
NA | TRBJ2-1 | NA | TRBV30 | TGTGCCTGGAGCGCTTTGTCGAGCGGCGAGCAGTTCTTC | CAWSALSSGEQFF
NA | TRBJ2-1 | TRBD2 | TRBV5-5 | TGTGCCAGCAGCCGACTAGCGGGAGAGTACAATGAGCAGTTCTTC | CASSRLAGEYNEQFF
NA | TRBJ1-4 | NA | TRBV7-6 | TGTGCCAGCAGCTGGGCGGGAGAGGGAGGAACTAATGAAAAACTGTTTTTT | CASSWAGEGGTNEKLFF
NA | TRBJ2-1 | NA | TRBV11-3 | TGTGCCTCGAGGGAACGCTCCTACAATGAGCAGTTCTTC | CASRERSYNEQFF
once | TRBJ2-7 | NA | TRBV2 | TGTGCCAGCAGTGAGGAGGGAAAGGGCCACGAGCAGTACTTC | CASSEEGKGHEQYF
NA | TRBJ2-3 | TRBD2 | TRBV19 | TGTGCCAGTAGCGATAGCGGGATCGACACAGATACGCAGTATTTT | CASSDSGIDTDTQYF
NA | TRBJ2-7 | TRBD1 | TRBV5-6 | TGTGCCAGCAGCTTTACCGGGACAGGGGCCCACGAGCAGTACTTC | CASSFTGTGAHEQYF
NA | TRBJ1-1 | NA | TRBV4-3 | TGCGCCAGCAGCCAAGGGGCGTGGGGGCGGGGGACTGAAGCTTTCTTT | CASSQGAWGRGTEAFF
NA | TRBJ2-6 | TRBD2 | TRBV4-3 | TGCGCCAGCACCACTAGCGTTGGGGCCAACGTCCTGACTTTC | CASTTSVGANVLTF
NA | TRBJ2-7 | NA | TRBV5-6 | TGTGCCAGCAGCTTGGGGAGTCCCGGGTACGAGCAGTACTTC | CASSLGSPGYEQYF